This entry lists 11 T cell receptor beta chains sequenced from one sample in a study of blood T cell repertoires in COVID-19. This table comes from immunoSEQ multiplex PCR, and its TCRdb copy is limited to in-frame clones, with some not included. The sample has tens of thousands of clones, 82% seen once. Sequencing was done on a sample of peripheral blood. These receptor sequences come from an elderly man with acute or convalescent COVID-19.

CDR3 nucleotides: TGTGCCAGCAGCGACGCGGGGAAGGGGTCACCCCTCCACTTT. Translated: CASSDAGKGSPLHF. The J gene is TRBJ1-6, the V gene TRBV7-3; the D gene is possibly TRBD1 (5 bases). V dropped 5 bases and J dropped 10 bases, with 15 bases sitting between them. CDR3 length: 14 amino acids. Germline V gene sequence: CDR1 SGHTA, CDR2 FQGTGA.

The chain has TRBV7-8 and TRBJ1-4; D call uncertain. Trimming stripped 4 bases from V and 5 bases from J, with 5 bases between. In germline, CDR1 is SGHVS, CDR2 FQNEAQ. The CDR3 has 12 amino acids. CDR3 nucleotides: TGTGCCAGCAGCTCCTCGAATGAAAAACTGTTTTTT. It specifies CASSSSNEKLFF.

The chain links TRBV19 to TRBJ1-2, with D unresolved. Germline CDR1 and CDR2: LNHDA and SQIVND (reference sequence). The CDR3 has 14 amino acids. The germline V and J ends were trimmed by 0 bases and 3 bases, with 8 bases remaining between them. The CDR3: CASSIDLAYYGYTF. CDR3 nucleotide sequence: TGTGCCAGTAGTATAGATCTGGCATACTATGGCTACACCTTC.

The gene calls are TRBV9 and TRBJ1-3, with D maybe TRBD1 (6 bases). The germline CDR1 and CDR2 sequences are SGDLS and YYNGEE. The V end was cut by 1 base, the J end by 2 bases, with 10 bases between. The CDR3 runs to 15 residues. The CDR3 here is CASSVQGTTGNTIYF. CDR3 bases: TGTGCCAGCAGCGTACAGGGGACTACTGGAAACACCATATATTTT.

The rearrangement links TRBV4-1 to TRBJ1-2; D remains unclear. The CDR3 loop spans 12 amino acids. Germline lookup yields CDR1 MGHRA and CDR2 YSYEKL. V was cut by 4 bases and J by 4 bases, with 7 bases left in between. DNA for the CDR3: TGCGCCAGCAGCCCGACGGGCTATGGCTACACCTTC. This sequence encodes CASSPTGYGYTF.

This chain connects TRBV19 to TRBJ2-2; D not certain. The CDR3 loop spans 13 amino acids. The germline V gene has CDR1 LNHDA and CDR2 SQIVND (reference sequence). V lost 7 bases and J lost 5, with 11 bases in between. The CDR3 reads CASTGQKTGELFF. The CDR3 DNA is TGTGCCAGTACAGGTCAAAAAACCGGGGAGCTGTTTTTT.

The chain uses TRBV6-4 and TRBJ2-2; a weak D match, TRBD2 (6 bases). Trimming removed 8 bases at V and 3 bases at J, with 22 bases between. Per the germline V gene, CDR1 is MRHNA and CDR2 is SNTAGT. This CDR3 has 17 residues. CDR3 protein: CASAPRPAGTYTGELFF. Written as DNA, the CDR3 is TGTGCCAGCGCACCGAGACCGGCAGGGACTTACACCGGGGAGCTGTTTTTT.

The V and J genes are TRBV9 and TRBJ1-1; D unclear. The CDR3 loop spans 13 amino acids. Trimming took 0 bases from V and 2 from J, leaving 5 bases between them. Germline V gives CDR1 SGDLS, CDR2 YYNGEE. The CDR3 nucleotides are TGTGCCAGCAGCGTAGGGGCCAACACTGAAGCTTTCTTT. It is translated as CASSVGANTEAFF.

V gene TRBV6-5 combines with J gene TRBJ2-7; 10 bases fit TRBD1. This CDR3 is built from 14 residues. Germline-derived CDR1 and CDR2 are MNHEY and SVGAGI. V lost 2 bases to trimming and J lost 3 bases; unmatched junction nucleotides: 1. The CDR3 loop is CASSYGTGVYEQYF. CDR3 nucleotides: TGTGCCAGCAGTTACGGGACAGGGGTCTACGAGCAGTACTTC.

This clone was observed once. This sequence joins TRBV7-8 and TRBJ1-1; D may be TRBD1 (6 bases). This CDR3 is built from 18 residues. V was cut by 5 bases and J by 1 base, with 23 bases left in between. The germline gives CDR1 SGHVS, CDR2 FQNEAQ. CDR3 DNA: TGTGCCAGCAGCCTGTTGAGTTCGGGTGGGGGCCGGAACACTGAAGCTTTCTTT. It encodes CASSLLSSGGGRNTEAFF. The whole variable domain, filled in from reference TRBV7-8 and TRBJ1-1, reads GAGVSQSPRYKVAKRGQDVALRCDPISGHVSLFWYQQALGQGPEFLTYFQNEAQLDKSGLPSDRFFAERPEGSVSTLKIQRTQQEDSAVYLCASSLLSSGGGRNTEAFFGQGTRLTVV.

V usage is TRBV7-2 and J usage is TRBJ1-1, with D unclear. Germline V gene data show CDR1 as SGHTA and CDR2 as FQGNSA. The CDR3 runs 15 residues. Trimming left V 3 bases short and J 0 bases short, with 11 bases between. The CDR3 nucleotides are TGTGCCAGCAGCTTCGCTTTACTTATGAACACTGAAGCTTTCTTT. Translated, it gives CASSFALLMNTEAFF.